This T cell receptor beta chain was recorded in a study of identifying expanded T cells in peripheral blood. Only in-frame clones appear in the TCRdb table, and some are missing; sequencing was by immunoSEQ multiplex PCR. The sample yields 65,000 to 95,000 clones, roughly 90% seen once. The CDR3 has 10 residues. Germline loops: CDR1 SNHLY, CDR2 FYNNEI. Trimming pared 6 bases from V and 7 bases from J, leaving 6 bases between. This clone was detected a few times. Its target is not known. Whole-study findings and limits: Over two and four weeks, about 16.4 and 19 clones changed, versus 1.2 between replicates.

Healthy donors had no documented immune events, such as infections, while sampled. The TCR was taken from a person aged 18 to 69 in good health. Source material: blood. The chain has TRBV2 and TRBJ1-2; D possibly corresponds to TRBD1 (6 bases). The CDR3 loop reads CASRGAGYTF. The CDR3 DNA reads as TGTGCCAGCAGGGGGGCTGGCTACACCTTC.